This TCR beta chain was captured by sequencing in a study of beta chain features in type 1 diabetes. This CDR3 is 14 amino acids long. V was shortened by 3 bases and J by 7 bases, with 13 bases between the two germline ends. CDR1 MDHEN and CDR2 SYDVKM come from the germline V gene. The authors reverse transcribed all of the isolated RNA, so sequencing captured expressed TCRB transcripts. Reads from naive, central memory and regulatory T cell samples averaged around 3.7 million. Assay used: immunoSEQ multiplex PCR; TCRdb lists only in-frame clones, some missing. Of around 160,000 clones in the sample, under 60% were seen once. Post-sort purity exceeded 98% for all sorted populations.

Source material: Tregs from blood. The sequence was collected from a man aged 18-30 years in good health. The chain employs TRBV28 and TRBJ1-5; a possible D gene is TRBD1 (5 bases). This CDR3 is CASSLPGRTQPQHF. CDR3 nucleotides: TGTGCCAGCAGTTTGCCAGGCCGGACACAGCCCCAGCATTTT.